Presented here are 28 T cell receptor beta chains from one specimen sequenced in a study of shared clonotypes between healthy human individuals. Naive CD8 cells lacked CD45RO, underwent positive selection for CCR7 and left out terminally differentiated effector memory CD45RA+ cells. Using immunoSEQ multiplex PCR, the repertoire was profiled, and TCRdb retains in-frame clones only, with some absent. The sample shows 2 million or so clones, about 95% of them seen only once. The sequenced material came from naive CD8+ T cells sorted from blood. The source of these receptors is a man aged 18 to 30 in good health.

The V gene is TRBV5-6, the J gene TRBJ2-7; the D gene could be TRBD1 or TRBD2 (5 bases each). The CDR3 has 15 residues. The germline V gene has CDR1 SGHDT and CDR2 YYEEEE. The V end was cut by 2 bases, the J end by 0 bases, with 12 bases between. This CDR3 is CASSLMGVSSYEQYF. In DNA, the CDR3 is TGTGCCAGCAGCTTAATGGGGGTGAGCTCCTACGAGCAGTACTTC.

The V call is TRBV10-3, the J call TRBJ2-7; a weak D match, TRBD1 (5 bases). Germline V CDR1 and CDR2: ENHRY, SYGVKD. The CDR3 length is 17 residues. Trimming cost V 3 bases and J 4 bases, with 22 bases left between them. CDR3: CAISDFGAQAGRYEQYF. Written as DNA, the CDR3 is TGTGCCATCAGTGATTTTGGGGCGCAGGCAGGTCGATACGAGCAGTACTTC.

The chain couples TRBV4-1 to TRBJ2-1; TRBD1 or TRBD2 may be the D gene (5 bases each). This CDR3 is built from 15 residues. CDR1 is MGHRA and CDR2 is YSYEKL in the germline V gene. The V and J ends lost 5 bases and 4 bases respectively, with 15 bases between them. The CDR3 protein is CASSYTGTAYNEQFF. In DNA, the CDR3 is TGCGCCAGCAGCTATACCGGGACGGCTTACAATGAGCAGTTCTTC.

This sequence joins TRBV29-1 and TRBJ2-1; no clear D gene. From germline, CDR1 is SQVTM and CDR2 ANQGSEA. The CDR3 has 13 amino acids. V dropped 3 bases and J dropped 4 bases, with 10 bases sitting between them. The CDR3 loop reads CSVESGLYNEQFF. For the CDR3, the DNA is TGCAGCGTTGAGTCGGGTCTTTACAATGAGCAGTTCTTC.

The genes are TRBV4-3 and TRBJ1-3; TRBD1 aligns across 8 bases. The germline gives CDR1 LGHNA, CDR2 YSLEER. The CDR3 consists of 16 residues. The V segment lost 4 bases and the J segment 5 bases; nucleotides outside the gene matches: 10. The CDR3 nucleotides are TGCGCCAGCAGCCCAGTTGGACAGGGACAAAGAAACACCATATATTTT. Protein sequence: CASSPVGQGQRNTIYF.

A remark on this clone: Other DNA sequences in the sample encode the same CDR3. This sequence joins TRBV6-1 and TRBJ1-1; maybe TRBD1 (6 bases). CDR3 length equals 12 residues. Germline loops: CDR1 MNHNS, CDR2 SASEGT. Trimming cost V 6 bases and J 4 bases, with 9 bases left between them. Here the CDR3 DNA reads TGTGCCAGCAGACAGGGTGGCACTGAAGCTTTCTTT. Translation gives CASRQGGTEAFF.

With respect to this clone: The sample carries other DNA sequences with the same CDR3. The chain links TRBV19 to TRBJ2-3; D is uncertain. Per the germline V gene, CDR1 is LNHDA and CDR2 is SQIVND (reference sequence). V dropped 3 bases and J dropped 4 bases, with 11 bases sitting between them. The CDR3 loop spans 14 amino acids. The CDR3 sequence: CASSIVAGSDTQYF. The CDR3 DNA reads as TGTGCCAGTAGTATCGTGGCCGGTTCAGATACGCAGTATTTT.

The gene calls are TRBV5-6 and TRBJ1-1, with 10 bases lining up with TRBD1. This CDR3 is 16 amino acids long. V lost 3 bases and J lost 11; bases outside the gene matches: 16. Germline CDR1 and CDR2: SGHDT and YYEEEE. In DNA form, the CDR3 reads TGTGCCAGCAGCTCCGGGACAGGGGTCAGCAAGGGGCGGGCTTTCTTT. This translates into CASSSGTGVSKGRAFF.

The CDR3 coding sequence is TGCGCCAGCAGCCAAGGTGGGGACAGTACTCTTGAAGCTTTCTTT. Translation gives CASSQGGDSTLEAFF. The chain carries TRBV4-1 and TRBJ1-1; 7 bases map to TRBD1. Unmatched junction bases numbered 9, after V lost 1 base and J lost 7 bases. The germline CDR1 and CDR2 sequences are MGHRA and YSYEKL. The CDR3 sequence is 15 residues long.

The genes are TRBV19 and TRBJ1-5; maybe TRBD1 (6 bases). Trimming cost V 3 bases and J 4 bases, with 10 bases left between them. From germline, CDR1 is LNHDA and CDR2 SQIVND (reference sequence). There are 14 residues in the CDR3. For the CDR3, the DNA is TGTGCCAGTAGTATCCAACAGGGAAATCAGCCCCAGCATTTT. It yields the protein CASSIQQGNQPQHF.

V gene TRBV2 combines with J gene TRBJ2-5; 11 bases line up with TRBD1. Germline V lookup: CDR1 SNHLY, CDR2 FYNNEI. The CDR3 runs 18 residues. Trimming cost V 2 bases and J 5 bases; bases outside gene matches: 13. The chain's CDR3 is CASSEPSRGQGARETQYF. CDR3 nucleotide sequence: TGTGCCAGCAGTGAACCATCAAGAGGACAGGGGGCACGGGAGACCCAGTACTTC.

The V and J genes are TRBV7-6 and TRBJ2-7; D is possibly TRBD2 (7 bases). The V end lost 5 bases, the J end lost 3 bases, and 20 bases lay between the germline ends. The CDR3 contains 16 residues. The germline V gene has CDR1 SGHVS and CDR2 FNYEAQ. CDR3 amino acids: CASSLNRGAASYEQYF. The CDR3 coding sequence is TGTGCCAGCAGCCTTAACCGGGGGGCGGCGAGCTACGAGCAGTACTTC.

Regarding this clone: Other DNA sequences of this sample code for an identical CDR3. The chain links TRBV2 to TRBJ2-7; D is perhaps TRBD1 (6 bases). The CDR3 has 14 amino acids. CDR1 is SNHLY and CDR2 is FYNNEI in the germline V gene. V was clipped by 3 bases and J by 0 bases, with 9 bases between them. CDR3 sequence: CASSEGQLSYEQYF. CDR3 sequence (DNA): TGTGCCAGCAGTGAGGGACAACTCTCCTACGAGCAGTACTTC.

The chain recombines TRBV29-1 with TRBJ2-1; 7 positions match TRBD1. Germline CDR1 and CDR2: SQVTM and ANQGSEA. This CDR3 spans 14 amino acids. V shed 3 bases and J 0 bases; nucleotides not matched to a gene: 2. The CDR3 protein is CSVEDRSSYNEQFF. The CDR3 DNA reads as TGCAGCGTTGAGGACAGGAGCTCCTACAATGAGCAGTTCTTC.

The V gene is TRBV15, the J gene TRBJ2-3; tentative D call: TRBD2 (6 bases). Germline lookup yields CDR1 LNHNV and CDR2 YYDKDF (reference sequence). V was pared by 0 bases and J by 1 base, with 8 bases between. The CDR3 totals 15 residues. The CDR3 spells CATSRDGEGTDTQYF. The CDR3 nucleotides are TGTGCCACCAGCAGAGATGGGGAGGGCACAGATACGCAGTATTTT.

This chain joins TRBV7-2 and TRBJ2-7; 12 nucleotides match TRBD2. V was clipped by 4 bases and J by 2 bases; unmatched bases: 3. Germline CDR1 and CDR2: SGHTA and FQGNSA. CDR3 size: 15 residues. The chain's CDR3 is CASSWTSGTAYEQYF. As DNA, the CDR3 is TGTGCCAGCAGCTGGACTAGCGGGACTGCCTACGAGCAGTACTTC.

This chain joins TRBV7-3 and TRBJ2-1, with D hard to call. Germline CDR1 and CDR2: SGHTA and FQGTGA. V gave up 5 bases and J gave up 4 bases, with 9 bases separating them. This CDR3 spans 13 amino acids. CDR3 loop: CASSLGLYNEQFF. The DNA of the CDR3 is TGTGCCAGCAGCCTTGGATTGTACAATGAGCAGTTCTTC.

The gene calls are TRBV4-1 and TRBJ2-1; TRBD1 matches at 8 bases. Germline V gene lookup returns CDR1 MGHRA and CDR2 YSYEKL. V lost 4 bases and J lost 5; bases outside the gene matches: 7. This CDR3 region has 15 residues. CDR3 residues: CASSLGQGSHNEQFF. CDR3 in DNA: TGCGCCAGCAGCCTTGGACAGGGCTCTCACAATGAGCAGTTCTTC.

The gene calls are TRBV13 and TRBJ2-3, with 8 nucleotides matching TRBD1. CDR3 size: 14 residues. Germline assignment: CDR1 PRHDT and CDR2 FYEKMQ (reference sequence). J was trimmed by 0 bases and V by 6 bases; bases with no gene match: 2. For the CDR3, the DNA is TGTGCCAGCAGTACAGGGGGAAGCACAGATACGCAGTATTTT. Its translation is CASSTGGSTDTQYF.

The chain employs TRBV13 and TRBJ1-2; 8 bases match TRBD1. Germline loops: CDR1 PRHDT, CDR2 FYEKMQ (reference sequence). The CDR3 has 13 amino acids. J was trimmed by 3 bases and V by 4 bases; bases with no gene match: 1. The CDR3 DNA reads as TGTGCCAGCAGCTCGACAGGGGACTATGGCTACACCTTC. It codes for CASSSTGDYGYTF.

V is TRBV12-5 and J is TRBJ2-7, with 7 bases fitting TRBD2. This CDR3 has 14 residues. V dropped 5 bases and J dropped 0; count of bases not matched to a gene: 4. CDR1 and CDR2 (germline): LGHNT, FRNRAP. In nucleotides, the CDR3 is TGTGCTAGTGGTCCGTGGGACTACTCCTACGAGCAGTACTTC. This gives the protein CASGPWDYSYEQYF.

The rearrangement uses TRBV2 and TRBJ2-7, with D possibly TRBD2 on 6 matching bases. Germline assignment: CDR1 SNHLY and CDR2 FYNNEI. V was trimmed by 11 bases and J by 4 bases, leaving 21 bases between them. CDR3 length equals 14 residues. This chain's CDR3 is CAAGRLVAVYEQYF. CDR3 in DNA: TGTGCCGCCGGTAGGCTGGTAGCGGTGTACGAGCAGTACTTC. The variable domain in full, with the rest retrieved from reference TRBV2 and TRBJ2-7, is EPEVTQTPSHQVTQMGQEVILRCVPISNHLYFYWYRQILGQKVEFLVSFYNNEISEKSEIFDDQFSVERPDGSNFTLKIRSTKLEDSAMYFCAAGRLVAVYEQYFGPGTRLTVT.

The V gene is TRBV5-6, the J gene TRBJ1-4; TRBD1 is a possible D gene (5 bases). V was cut by 2 bases and J by 1 base, with 9 bases left in between. Germline V gene sequence: CDR1 SGHDT, CDR2 YYEEEE. This CDR3 is built from 15 residues. The CDR3 coding sequence is TGTGCCAGCAGCTTCCTAACAGGAACTAATGAAAAACTGTTTTTT. Protein sequence: CASSFLTGTNEKLFF.

This clone was recorded only once. CDR3 sequence (DNA): TGTGCCAGCAGCTTGGACCCGCTCATCGGACCCCTGTCCTACGAGCAGTACTTC. Translated, it gives CASSLDPLIGPLSYEQYF. The chain carries TRBV5-6 and TRBJ2-7; D unresolved. This CDR3 has 18 amino acids. V lost 0 bases and J 1 base, leaving 20 bases between the germline ends. Germline CDR1 SGHDT, CDR2 YYEEEE.

In this sample, this clone turned up once. The gene calls are TRBV9 and TRBJ2-3; D perhaps matches TRBD2 (6 bases). Germline CDR1 SGDLS, CDR2 YYNGEE. This CDR3 is 16 amino acids long. The germline V and J ends were trimmed by 0 bases and 1 base, with 12 bases remaining between them. CDR3 in amino acids: CASSVEKREGTDTQYF. The CDR3 DNA reads as TGTGCCAGCAGCGTAGAGAAAAGGGAGGGCACAGATACGCAGTATTTT. Based on the CDR3 plus reference TRBV9 and TRBJ2-3, the full variable domain is DSGVTQTPKHLITATGQRVTLRCSPRSGDLSVYWYQQSLDQGLQFLIQYYNGEERAKGNILERFSAQQFPDLHSELNLSSLELGDSALYFCASSVEKREGTDTQYFGPGTRLTVL.

This clone was picked up one time. Other DNA sequences of this sample code for an identical CDR3. The chain combines TRBV9 with TRBJ1-6; D unclear. Germline CDR1 SGDLS, CDR2 YYNGEE. V lost 0 bases to trimming and J lost 9 bases, with 4 bases between them. The CDR3 extends over 12 amino acids. The CDR3 DNA follows: TGTGCCAGCAGCGTAGCTGGTTCACCCCTCCACTTT. Amino acid sequence: CASSVAGSPLHF.

The sample holds one count of this clone. The chain recombines TRBV5-6 with TRBJ2-2; 7 positions match TRBD2. The germline gives CDR1 SGHDT, CDR2 YYEEEE. V shed 0 bases, J shed 3 bases, and the junction held 5 bases outside the gene matches. The CDR3 sequence is 16 residues long. CDR3 amino acids: CASSLDQGGYTGELFF. CDR3 sequence (DNA): TGTGCCAGCAGCTTGGATCAGGGAGGGTACACCGGGGAGCTGTTTTTT.

Worth noting for this clone: This specimen includes other DNA sequences encoding the same CDR3. The chain recombines TRBV2 with TRBJ2-3; D is unclear. The V end was cut by 4 bases, the J end by 4 bases, with 3 bases between. Germline values: CDR1 SNHLY, CDR2 FYNNEI. CDR3 length: 11 residues. Written as DNA, the CDR3 is TGTGCCAGCAGTGGGCCAGATACGCAGTATTTT. It specifies CASSGPDTQYF. Full variable domain (rest looked up from reference TRBV2 and TRBJ2-3): EPEVTQTPSHQVTQMGQEVILRCVPISNHLYFYWYRQILGQKVEFLVSFYNNEISEKSEIFDDQFSVERPDGSNFTLKIRSTKLEDSAMYFCASSGPDTQYFGPGTRLTVL.